A single sample is the source of the 17 T cell receptor beta chains below, sequenced in a study of T cell responses to AZD1222 COVID-19 vaccine (dated by TCRdb to the early 2020s). Preparation of the library involved the immunoSEQ multiplex PCR assay. In TCRdb, the immuneACCESS table is reduced to in-frame sequences with V and J assigned. These tables do not hold every clone; where another copy was compared, an unresolved V gene accounts for under half, and the others remain unexplained. This sample is represented by 150,000 to 200,000 clones; more than 75% of them were singletons. The ten largest clones capture approximately 2.5% of the sample. The sample's time point label, in plain terms: baseline before first vaccination. In the paper's terms, the treatment or condition label means: meningococcal conjugate vaccine given as trial control. This material consisted of peripheral blood, taken on day 0 of MenACWY control vaccination. These receptors all stem from an adult in good health.

For this clone: The junction differs from germline at one of its ends, possibly a read error. V gene TRBV24-1 combines with J gene TRBJ2-1; the D gene is possibly TRBD2 (5 bases). CDR1 and CDR2 (germline): KGHDR, SFDVKD. The CDR3 is 15 residues long. The CDR3 DNA sequence: TGTGCCACCTCCCAAGCCGGGAAGTCCCACAATGGGCAGTTCTTC. It codes for CATSQAGKSHNGQFF.

The V gene is TRBV19, the J gene TRBJ2-5; no clear D gene. The V gene's germline CDR1 is LNHDA and CDR2 SQIVND (reference sequence). Trimming took off 6 bases at V and 0 bases at J, with 8 bases between the two ends. The CDR3 sequence is 13 residues long. The DNA for the CDR3 is TGTGCCAGTAGGCGCTTCGACCAAGAGACCCAGTACTTC. Translated, it gives CASRRFDQETQYF.

The chain recombines TRBV9 with TRBJ2-2; D uncertain. V gave up 3 bases and J gave up 1 base, with 10 bases separating them. CDR1 is SGDLS, CDR2 YYNGEE, per germline. The CDR3 is 15 residues long. CDR3 protein: CASSGGKGNTGELFF. Here the CDR3 DNA reads TGTGCCAGCAGCGGGGGAAAGGGGAACACCGGGGAGCTGTTTTTT.

The chain is built from TRBV5-1 and TRBJ1-2, with D possibly TRBD1 on 5 matching bases. This CDR3 is 14 amino acids long. V lost 0 bases and J lost 8, with 14 bases in between. Per the germline V gene, CDR1 is SGHRS and CDR2 is YFSETQ. The CDR3 loop is CASSLEGRDEGYTF. The DNA for the CDR3 is TGCGCCAGCAGCTTGGAGGGCAGGGATGAGGGCTACACCTTC. Drawing the rest from reference TRBV5-1 and TRBJ1-2, the complete variable domain is KAGVTQTPRYLIKTRGQQVTLSCSPISGHRSVSWYQQTPGQGLQFLFEYFSETQRNKGNFPGRFSGRQFSNSRSEMNVSTLELGDSALYLCASSLEGRDEGYTFGSGTRLTVV.

The chain has TRBV4-3 and TRBJ1-5, with a weak D call TRBD1 (5 bases). The V gene's germline CDR1 is LGHNA and CDR2 YSLEER. The ends were cut back, 4 bases at V and 1 base at J, with 11 bases in the middle. The CDR3 is made up of 15 amino acids. This CDR3 reads CASSPGTRSNQPQHF. The DNA of the CDR3 is TGCGCCAGCAGCCCCGGGACGCGCAGCAATCAGCCCCAGCATTTT.

The chain has TRBV5-1 and TRBJ2-5; weak D call: TRBD2 (5 bases). Trimming took 5 bases from V and 0 from J, leaving 8 bases between them. Germline V gene lookup returns CDR1 SGHRS and CDR2 YFSETQ. The CDR3 has 13 amino acids. The CDR3 nucleotides read TGCGCCAGCAGTTACGGGGACCAAGAGACCCAGTACTTC. Its translation is CASSYGDQETQYF.

The chain has TRBV28 and TRBJ1-4; tentative D call: TRBD1 (6 bases). V was cut by 5 bases and J by 6 bases, with 19 bases left in between. Germline V gene lookup returns CDR1 MDHEN and CDR2 SYDVKM. The CDR3 totals 16 residues. CDR3 residues: CASSPMGGGLDEKLFF. DNA for the CDR3: TGTGCCAGCAGTCCGATGGGAGGGGGGTTGGATGAAAAACTGTTTTTT.

The genes are TRBV5-1 and TRBJ2-7, with D hard to call. Germline values: CDR1 SGHRS, CDR2 YFSETQ. V lost 4 bases, J lost 6 bases, and 14 bases lay in between. This CDR3 is built from 13 residues. The CDR3 reads CASSQGSPLEQYF. The CDR3 DNA follows: TGCGCCAGCAGCCAAGGTTCACCTCTCGAGCAGTACTTC.

On this clone itself: An end of the junction does not agree with germline; a read error may underlie this. The chain is built from TRBV7-7 and TRBJ2-7, with a weak D call TRBD2 (7 bases). The length of the CDR3 is 15 residues. CDR1 SSHAT and CDR2 FNYEAQ come from the germline V gene (reference sequence). CDR3 bases: TGTGCTAGCAGCTTGTCACAGGGAGGGACCTACGAGCAGTACTTC. It codes for CASSLSQGGTYEQYF.

V usage is TRBV5-6 and J usage is TRBJ1-2; D ambiguous. The CDR3 covers 14 residues. V was cut by 1 base and J by 8 bases, with 15 bases left in between. The germline gives CDR1 SGHDT, CDR2 YYEEEE. CDR3 nucleotides: TGTGCCAGCAGCTTGAATCCGCTCATGGGAGGCTACACCTTC. Protein: CASSLNPLMGGYTF. Combining the CDR3 with reference TRBV5-6 and TRBJ1-2 gives the whole variable domain DAGVTQSPTHLIKTRGQQVTLRCSPKSGHDTVSWYQQALGQGPQFIFQYYEEEERQRGNFPDRFSGHQFPNYSSELNVNALLLGDSALYLCASSLNPLMGGYTFGSGTRLTVV.

The chain couples TRBV5-1 to TRBJ2-3, with D perhaps TRBD2 (6 bases). Germline CDR1 SGHRS, CDR2 YFSETQ. V was trimmed by 3 bases and J by 6 bases, leaving 23 bases between them. CDR3 length: 17 residues. This CDR3 reads CASSWRMTSRGMDTQYF. In DNA, the CDR3 is TGCGCCAGCAGCTGGCGAATGACTAGTAGAGGGATGGATACGCAGTATTTT.

The chain employs TRBV28 and TRBJ1-4; the D gene is possibly TRBD1 (5 bases). The CDR3 is 15 residues long. V lost 5 bases to trimming and J lost 3 bases, with 13 bases between them. The germline V gene has CDR1 MDHEN and CDR2 SYDVKM. The CDR3 spells CASSPTGGPNEKLFF. The CDR3 nucleotides read TGTGCCAGCAGTCCTACAGGCGGCCCTAATGAAAAACTGTTTTTT.

V and J are TRBV5-1 and TRBJ2-3; TRBD2 matches at 7 bases. V shed 6 bases, J shed 2 bases, and the junction held 9 bases outside the gene matches. The CDR3 is made up of 15 amino acids. The germline V gene encodes CDR1 SGHRS and CDR2 YFSETQ. The CDR3 sequence: CASMESGAHTDTQYF. The CDR3 nucleotides are TGCGCCAGCATGGAGAGCGGGGCACACACAGATACGCAGTATTTT. Variable domain in full (rest from reference TRBV5-1 and TRBJ2-3): KAGVTQTPRYLIKTRGQQVTLSCSPISGHRSVSWYQQTPGQGLQFLFEYFSETQRNKGNFPGRFSGRQFSNSRSEMNVSTLELGDSALYLCASMESGAHTDTQYFGPGTRLTVL.

This clone was recorded once. The chain is built from TRBV28 and TRBJ2-2; 8 positions agree with TRBD1. V lost 6 bases to trimming and J lost 4 bases; unmatched junction nucleotides: 7. Germline CDR1 MDHEN, CDR2 SYDVKM. The CDR3 loop spans 15 amino acids. CDR3 nucleotides: TGTGCCAGCAGCCCCGTGGACAGGGTCACCGGGGAGCTGTTTTTT. The encoded protein is CASSPVDRVTGELFF.

This chain connects TRBV27 to TRBJ1-2, with 7 bases matching TRBD1. Germline V gene sequence: CDR1 MNHEY, CDR2 SMNVEV (reference sequence). Unmatched junction bases numbered 10, after V lost 5 bases and J lost 4 bases. The CDR3 consists of 15 residues. For the CDR3, the DNA is TGTGCCAGCAGTGCCTCAGGGGGACTCGGCTATGGCTACACCTTC. This translates into CASSASGGLGYGYTF.

Only one count was recorded for this clone. The V call is TRBV2, the J call TRBJ2-5; D possibly matches TRBD1 or TRBD2 (5 bases each). V lost 8 bases and J 5 bases, leaving 24 bases between the germline ends. Germline CDR1 SNHLY, CDR2 FYNNEI. The CDR3 loop spans 16 amino acids. CDR3 region: CASYRRGPGTDETQYF. The CDR3 coding sequence is TGTGCCAGCTACCGACGGGGCCCCGGGACGGACGAGACCCAGTACTTC.

The V and J genes are TRBV5-5 and TRBJ1-2; D gene ambiguous. Germline CDR1 SGHKS, CDR2 YYEKEE (reference sequence). The V end lost 0 bases, the J end lost 0 bases, and 9 bases lay between the germline ends. The CDR3 is 15 amino acids. The CDR3 coding sequence is TGTGCCAGCAGCTTGGCGGCACAGACTAACTATGGCTACACCTTC. It codes for CASSLAAQTNYGYTF.